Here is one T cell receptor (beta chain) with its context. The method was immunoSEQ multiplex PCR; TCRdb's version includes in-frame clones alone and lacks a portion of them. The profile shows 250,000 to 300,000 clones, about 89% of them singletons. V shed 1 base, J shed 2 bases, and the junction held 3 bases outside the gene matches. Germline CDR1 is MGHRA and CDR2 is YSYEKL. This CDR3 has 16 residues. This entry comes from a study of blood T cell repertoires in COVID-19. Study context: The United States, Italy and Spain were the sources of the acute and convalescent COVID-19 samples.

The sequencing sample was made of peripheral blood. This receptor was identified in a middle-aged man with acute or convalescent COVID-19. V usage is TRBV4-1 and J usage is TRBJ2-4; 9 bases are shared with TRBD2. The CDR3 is CASSQGGGVTKNIQYF. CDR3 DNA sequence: TGCGCCAGCAGCCAAGGCGGGGGGGTTACCAAAAACATTCAGTACTTC.